These T cell receptor beta chains were read from a single sample in a study of blood T cell repertoires in COVID-19. Generated by immunoSEQ multiplex PCR, the TCRdb table keeps only in-frame clones and is missing some. This sample has some 250,000 clones, with roughly 86% found just once. The sample consisted of peripheral blood. These receptors all come from a woman in her fifties or sixties with COVID-19, enrolled during active disease. The conserved cysteine and the conserved F or W are not part of the CDR3 here.

j_call v_call cdr3_aa
TRBJ1-4 TRBV21-1 ASSRRAAITLPTNEKLF
TRBJ2-7 TRBV7-2 ASSLGPVSYEQY
TRBJ2-1 TRBV14 ASSQATFSGPNEQF
TRBJ1-6 TRBV9 ASSGGPGNYNSPLH
TRBJ1-4 TRBV6-2/TRBV6-3 ASSQTGGGEKLF
TRBJ2-1 TRBV19 ASMLGQSSYNEQF
TRBJ2-7 TRBV28 ASSSPHRTSGSPYYSYEQY
TRBJ1-1 TRBV24-1 ATKGQLNTEAF
TRBJ1-3 TRBV5-8 ASSLWATAGNTIY
TRBJ2-3 TRBV9 ASSDAIGEGTDTQY
TRBJ1-1 TRBV5-1 ASSPGQNLMNTEAF
TRBJ1-2 TRBV28 ASSRGDSTNYGYT
TRBJ2-1 TRBV28 ASIPLRRGRGNEGHEQF
TRBJ2-1 TRBV11-2 ASSFSTYNEQF